This TCR beta chain stems from a study of blood T cells in healthy people across ages (dated by TCRdb to 2013 to 2016). About the study as a whole: In model experiments, roughly one uniquely barcoded TCR beta cDNA molecule per two T cells was captured by template switching. Using deep sequencing normalized with unique cDNA molecular identifiers, the study measured how TCR beta repertoire diversity changes with age. Two additional independent replicas of 1 million unique cDNA reads from the same blood draw were analyzed for two donors (one aged 18 to 29 and one aged 80 or older). To avoid experimental bias, donors of different ages were randomly spread across the sequencing lanes. Four age groups were formed from the donors: young (average roughly 15 years), middle-aged (just under 40), aged (approximately 60) and long-lived (about 80). Broader findings and caveats from the paper: Observed TCR beta diversity per million T cells fell roughly linearly with age, and a significant reduction was already apparent by age roughly 41. Conclusive comparison of naive and antigen-experienced compartments was prevented by the profiling of bulk unsorted PBMCs. There was a strong correlation between observed TCR beta diversity and the percentage of naive T cells measured by flow cytometry. Estimates of total diversity from one million sequenced T cells were regarded as lower bounds and underestimates. The long-lived group showed more naive CD4+ T cells, fewer expanded clones and increased TCR diversity than the aged group, suggesting age selection. Because the CMV infection status of the donors was unknown, age-related changes in expanded clonotypes may potentially have been confounded.

CDR1 SGHDN and CDR2 FVKESK were looked up in the germline V gene. CDR3 length: 16 amino acids, cysteine to phenylalanine. CDR3 DNA is the only sequence kept; it has 48 bases, read in frame from the first base. V is shortened by 2 bases, J by 2 bases, and the region joining them spans 14 bases. The library was obtained by 5' RACE. Sequencing was carried out with an Illumina HiSeq 2500. The second PCR ran for about 7 to 11 cycles and used a J-beta primer mix along with a sample-barcoded 5' primer. Each TCR beta cDNA molecule received a unique molecular identifier from a template-switch 5' adaptor carrying 12 random nucleotides. Each sample yielded at least 3 million CDR3-containing paired-end reads. The Mint cDNA synthesis kit, primed by a TRBC-specific oligonucleotide, was used to synthesize first-strand cDNA from all RNA. Following uracil-DNA glycosylase treatment, all cDNA underwent a first 18-cycle PCR with the universal primers M1SS and BC2_uni_R. The authors' analysis ran thus. For normalization, 1 million high-quality reads, each with a distinct molecular identifier, were randomly selected from each sample. Reads with shared molecular identifiers were discarded instead of being binned into consensus sequences. CDR3 identification, clonotype clustering and error correction used MiTCR with a Q25 quality threshold and the strictest error-elimination algorithm. A nonparametric unseen species model with Euler transformation was used to estimate lower-bound total TCR beta diversity. TCRdb cleaned the public reads at Q25 with fastp, built clones with MiXCR and kept in-frame beta chains. Rows matching on CDR3 protein sequence are summarized as one entry with the most common DNA and genes. For this entry, the V and J calls and clone size follow TCRdb and not the study's own pipeline. This sample holds around 970,000 distinct CDR3 sequences; roughly 47% were observed only once. The ten top clones hold roughly 23% of the sample.

Donors were 35 to 40 systemically healthy Caucasian individuals from Russia aged roughly 6 to 100 years. Each donor gave around 9.5 milliliters of peripheral blood, collected into EDTA-treated Vacutainer tubes. PBMCs were isolated by Ficoll-Paque density-gradient centrifugation, with at least 7 million obtained per sample. Total RNA was extracted from PBMCs with Trizol reagent, with at least 5 micrograms obtained per sample. The percentages of naive CD45RAhigh/CD27high T cells were determined by flow cytometry on a PBMC aliquot from every donor. This clonotype came up once. Its antigen has not been determined. No much larger clone exists at a distance of one base, and base qualities are not known.

This TCR came from a woman aged 60-75 years in good health. The sample comprised blood. The chain is made from TRBV14 and TRBJ2-3, and TRBD1 may be the D gene, going by 5 matching bases. The CDR3 here reads CASSQLGRLTTDTQYF. The nucleotides read TGTGCCAGCAGCCAATTGGGGCGGCTTACCACAGATACGCAGTATTTT.